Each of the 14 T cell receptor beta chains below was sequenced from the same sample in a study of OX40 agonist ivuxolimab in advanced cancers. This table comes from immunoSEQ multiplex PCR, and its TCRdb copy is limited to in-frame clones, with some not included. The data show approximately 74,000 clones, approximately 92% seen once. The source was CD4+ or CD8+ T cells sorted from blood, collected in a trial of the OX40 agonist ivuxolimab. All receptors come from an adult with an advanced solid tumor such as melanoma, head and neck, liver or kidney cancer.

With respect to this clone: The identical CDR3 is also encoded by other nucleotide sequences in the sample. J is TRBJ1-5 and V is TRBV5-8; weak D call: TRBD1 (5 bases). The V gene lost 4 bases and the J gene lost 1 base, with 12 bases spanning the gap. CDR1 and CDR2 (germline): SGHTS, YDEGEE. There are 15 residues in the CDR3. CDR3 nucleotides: TGTGCCAGCAGCCTACGGGGGGTGAGCAATCAGCCCCAGCATTTT. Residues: CASSLRGVSNQPQHF.

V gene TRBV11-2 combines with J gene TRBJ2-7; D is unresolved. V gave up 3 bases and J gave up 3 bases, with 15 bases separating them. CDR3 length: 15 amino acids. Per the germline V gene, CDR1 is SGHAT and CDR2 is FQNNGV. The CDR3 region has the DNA TGTGCCAGCAGCTTGGGCAGGAAAGGGATCTACGAGCAGTACTTC. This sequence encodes CASSLGRKGIYEQYF.

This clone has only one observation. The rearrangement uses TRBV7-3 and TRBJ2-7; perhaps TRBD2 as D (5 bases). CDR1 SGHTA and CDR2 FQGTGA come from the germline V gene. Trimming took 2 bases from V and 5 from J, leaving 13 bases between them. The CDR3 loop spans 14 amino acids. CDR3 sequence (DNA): TGTGCCAGCAGCTTAGGGTCCCGGGGAGACGAGCAGTACTTC. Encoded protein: CASSLGSRGDEQYF.

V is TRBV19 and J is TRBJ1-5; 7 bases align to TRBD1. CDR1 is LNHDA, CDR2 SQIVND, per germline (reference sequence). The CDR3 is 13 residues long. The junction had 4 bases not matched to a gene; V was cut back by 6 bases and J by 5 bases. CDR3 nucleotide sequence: TGTGCCAGTAGGCGGACAGGAGATCAGCCCCAGCATTTT. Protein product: CASRRTGDQPQHF.

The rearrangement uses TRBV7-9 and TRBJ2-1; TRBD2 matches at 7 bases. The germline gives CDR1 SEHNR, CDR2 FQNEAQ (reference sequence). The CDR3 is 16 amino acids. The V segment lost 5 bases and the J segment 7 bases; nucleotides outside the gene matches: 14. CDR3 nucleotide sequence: TGTGCCAGCAGCAACGGACTCGAGCGGGGATCAAATGAGCAGTTCTTC. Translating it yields CASSNGLERGSNEQFF.

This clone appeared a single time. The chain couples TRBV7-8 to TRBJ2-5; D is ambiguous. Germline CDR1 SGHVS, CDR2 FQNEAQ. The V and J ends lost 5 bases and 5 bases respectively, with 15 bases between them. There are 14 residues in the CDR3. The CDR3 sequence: CASSLDFSAETQYF. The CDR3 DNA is TGTGCCAGCAGCCTCGATTTTTCCGCGGAGACCCAGTACTTC.

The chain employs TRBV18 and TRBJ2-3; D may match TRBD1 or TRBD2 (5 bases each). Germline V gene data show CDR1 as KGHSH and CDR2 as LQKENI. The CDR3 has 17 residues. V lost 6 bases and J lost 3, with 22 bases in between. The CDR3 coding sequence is TGTGCCAGCTCGCCCAGGGTAGGGACCCTTTCGACAGATACGCAGTATTTT. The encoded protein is CASSPRVGTLSTDTQYF.

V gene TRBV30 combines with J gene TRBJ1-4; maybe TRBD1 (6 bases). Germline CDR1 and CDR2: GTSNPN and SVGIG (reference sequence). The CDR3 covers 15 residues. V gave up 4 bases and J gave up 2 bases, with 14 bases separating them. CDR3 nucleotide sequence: TGTGCCTGGAAAGGGGGGGGGAGGACTAATGAAAAACTGTTTTTT. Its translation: CAWKGGGRTNEKLFF.

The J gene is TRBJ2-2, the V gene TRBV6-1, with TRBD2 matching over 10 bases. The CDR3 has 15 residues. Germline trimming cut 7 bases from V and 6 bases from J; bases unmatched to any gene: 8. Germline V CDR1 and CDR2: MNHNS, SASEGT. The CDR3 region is CASTSSGGWAGELFF. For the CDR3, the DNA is TGTGCCAGCACGTCTAGCGGGGGATGGGCCGGGGAGCTGTTTTTT.

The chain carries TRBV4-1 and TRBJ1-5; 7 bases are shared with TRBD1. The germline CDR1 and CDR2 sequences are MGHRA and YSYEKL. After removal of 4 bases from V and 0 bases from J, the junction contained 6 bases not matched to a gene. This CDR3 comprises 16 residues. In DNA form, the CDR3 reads TGCGCCAGCAGCCCCCGGGGACAGACTAGCAATCAGCCCCAGCATTTT. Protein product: CASSPRGQTSNQPQHF.

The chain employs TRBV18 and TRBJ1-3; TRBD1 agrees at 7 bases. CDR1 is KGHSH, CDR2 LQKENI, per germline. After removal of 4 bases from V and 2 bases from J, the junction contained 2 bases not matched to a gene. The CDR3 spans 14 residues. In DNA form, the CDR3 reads TGTGCCAGCTCACAGGGGGCTACTGGAAACACCATATATTTT. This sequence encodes CASSQGATGNTIYF.

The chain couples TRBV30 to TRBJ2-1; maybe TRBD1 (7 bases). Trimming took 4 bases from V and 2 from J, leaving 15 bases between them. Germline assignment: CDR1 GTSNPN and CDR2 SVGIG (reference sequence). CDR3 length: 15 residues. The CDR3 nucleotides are TGTGCCTGGACCGACCAGGGGGGCACCTACAATGAGCAGTTCTTC. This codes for CAWTDQGGTYNEQFF.

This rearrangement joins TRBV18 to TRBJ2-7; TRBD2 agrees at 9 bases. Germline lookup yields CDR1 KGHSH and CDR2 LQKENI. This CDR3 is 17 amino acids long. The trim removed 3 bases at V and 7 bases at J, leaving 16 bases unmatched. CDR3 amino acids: CASSPLPPASGMGEQYF. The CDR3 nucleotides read TGTGCCAGCTCACCCCTCCCCCCGGCTAGCGGGATGGGAGAGCAGTACTTC.

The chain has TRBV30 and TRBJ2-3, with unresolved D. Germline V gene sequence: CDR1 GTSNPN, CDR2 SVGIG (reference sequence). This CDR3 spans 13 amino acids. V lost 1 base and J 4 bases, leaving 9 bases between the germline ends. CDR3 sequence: CAWSGRTPDTQYF. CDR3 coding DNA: TGTGCCTGGAGTGGGAGAACCCCAGATACGCAGTATTTT.